This passage covers 25 T cell receptor beta chains from one sample sequenced in a study of blood T cell repertoires in COVID-19. The table came from immunoSEQ multiplex PCR; TCRdb's copy has only in-frame clones and leaves some out. Here the sample spans some 63,000 clones, roughly 78% being singletons. Sequencing used peripheral blood. The origin of the receptors is a human donor in a cohort sampled during active COVID-19.

V and J are TRBV4-3 and TRBJ2-7; 8 bases align to TRBD1. J gave up 4 bases and V 0 bases, and 8 bases lay outside the gene matches. The CDR3 is made up of 16 amino acids. Per germline, CDR1 LGHNA and CDR2 YSLEER. The CDR3 is CASSQDRTGLTYEQYF. In DNA form, the CDR3 reads TGCGCCAGCAGCCAAGATAGGACAGGGCTAACGTACGAGCAGTACTTC.

J is TRBJ2-7 and V is TRBV10-3, with TRBD2 matching 8 bases. V was clipped by 3 bases and J by 4 bases; unmatched bases: 8. The CDR3 is made up of 15 amino acids. Germline CDR1 ENHRY, CDR2 SYGVKD. This CDR3 is CAISDLGGALYEQYF. The CDR3 DNA reads TGTGCCATCAGTGACCTCGGGGGGGCCTTGTACGAGCAGTACTTC.

J is TRBJ1-5 and V is TRBV30, with D tentatively TRBD1 (5 bases). V lost 3 bases and J 6 bases, leaving 12 bases between the germline ends. The CDR3 runs 13 residues. Germline V gives CDR1 GTSNPN, CDR2 SVGIG (reference sequence). CDR3 sequence (DNA): TGTGCCTGGAGAACCAGGGTGGGTCAGCCCCAGCATTTT. The encoded protein is CAWRTRVGQPQHF.

This clone was recorded many times. The V call is TRBV7-9, the J call TRBJ1-1; a possible D gene is TRBD1 (6 bases). Germline CDR1 reads SEHNR; CDR2 reads FQNEAQ (reference sequence). Between the trimmed V and J ends, which lost 3 bases and 3 bases, there was a span of 17 bases. There are 16 residues in the CDR3. CDR3 in DNA: TGTGCCAGCAGCTTTCCCCACAGGGCCCAGGACACTGAAGCTTTCTTT. Amino acids: CASSFPHRAQDTEAFF.

The chain uses TRBV7-9 and TRBJ2-1; 7 bases align to TRBD2. V trimming: 1 base; J trimming: 4 bases; junction bases outside the gene matches: 7. This CDR3 has 16 amino acids. Germline assignment: CDR1 SEHNR and CDR2 FQNEAQ (reference sequence). The CDR3 loop is CASSLVSGGRYNEQFF. DNA for the CDR3: TGTGCCAGCAGCTTAGTTTCGGGAGGAAGGTACAATGAGCAGTTCTTC.

The gene calls are TRBV6-1 and TRBJ1-1; D possibly corresponds to TRBD1 (6 bases). This CDR3 has 16 amino acids. The V end lost 1 base, the J end lost 10 bases, and 22 bases lay between the germline ends. Germline CDR1 is MNHNS and CDR2 is SASEGT. This CDR3 reads CASSEGTTHRAPRAFF. In nucleotides, the CDR3 is TGTGCCAGCAGTGAAGGAACCACACACAGGGCCCCGAGAGCTTTCTTT.

This chain connects TRBV21-1 to TRBJ2-1; TRBD1, the D gene given by the table, was not confirmed from the DNA. TRBV21-1 counts as a pseudogene. This CDR3 is 14 amino acids long. The CDR3: CASSDRRGYNEQFF. The CDR3 DNA reads TGTGCCAGCAGCGACCGCAGGGGATACAATGAGCAGTTCTTC.

The table lists this clone with a count of one. The rearrangement uses TRBV6-5 and TRBJ2-3; TRBD2 matches 13 bases. Per germline, CDR1 MNHEY and CDR2 SVGAGI. The CDR3 consists of 14 residues. Trimming cost V 6 bases and J 12 bases; bases outside gene matches: 9. CDR3 in amino acids: CASSQGLAGWFQYF. CDR3 sequence (DNA): TGTGCCAGCAGCCAGGGACTAGCGGGGTGGTTTCAGTATTTT.

The chain couples TRBV19 to TRBJ1-6, with a weak D call TRBD1 (6 bases). V was shortened by 1 base and J by 7 bases, with 8 bases between the two germline ends. The CDR3 is made up of 14 amino acids. Germline CDR1 reads LNHDA; CDR2 reads SQIVND (reference sequence). In DNA form, the CDR3 reads TGTGCCAGTAGTATAGGGACAGCCAATTCACCCCTCCACTTT. This translates into CASSIGTANSPLHF.

This clone showed up many times. The chain combines TRBV30 with TRBJ2-5, with D maybe TRBD1 (5 bases). The CDR3 is 14 residues long. V was pared by 3 bases and J by 4 bases, with 15 bases between. Germline V gives CDR1 GTSNPN, CDR2 SVGIG (reference sequence). CDR3 loop: CAWRVKGSIETQYF. The CDR3 region has the DNA TGTGCCTGGAGGGTAAAGGGGTCCATAGAGACCCAGTACTTC.

The chain recombines TRBV30 with TRBJ2-1; D possibly corresponds to TRBD2 (6 bases). V lost 0 bases to trimming and J lost 15 bases, with 18 bases between them. This CDR3 spans 13 amino acids. Germline CDR1 reads GTSNPN; CDR2 reads SVGIG (reference sequence). Written as DNA, the CDR3 is TGTGCCTGGAGTGTAGAGGACACCTTAGCGGCGTTCTTC. Its protein is CAWSVEDTLAAFF. The full variable domain, with the rest looked up from reference TRBV30 and TRBJ2-1, is SQTIHQWPATLVQPVGSPLSLECTVEGTSNPNLYWYRQAAGRGLQLLFYSVGIGQISSEVPQNLSASRPQDRQFILSSKKLLLSDSGFYLCAWSVEDTLAAFFGPGTRLTVL.

This chain links TRBV10-1 with TRBJ1-1; TRBD1 is a possible D gene (6 bases). Germline values: CDR1 WNHNN, CDR2 SYGVQD (reference sequence). The CDR3 runs to 14 residues. Deletions cut 6 bases from V and 1 base from J, with 12 bases between. CDR3 amino acids: CASSPDRANTEAFF. In DNA, the CDR3 is TGCGCCAGCAGCCCGGACAGAGCGAACACTGAAGCTTTCTTT.

The chain couples TRBV12-5 to TRBJ2-1; weak D call: TRBD2 (6 bases). The V and J ends lost 2 bases and 0 bases respectively, with 14 bases between them. Germline loops: CDR1 LGHNT, CDR2 FRNRAP. CDR3 length: 17 amino acids. This chain's CDR3 is CASGLLAGRDSYNEQFF. The CDR3 coding sequence is TGTGCTAGTGGTTTGCTCGCAGGGCGGGACTCCTACAATGAGCAGTTCTTC.

This clone was detected only a few times. This sequence joins TRBV29-1 and TRBJ2-1, with 10 nucleotides matching TRBD1. The CDR3 has 13 residues. CDR1 and CDR2 (germline): SQVTM, ANQGSEA. V shed 7 bases, J shed 6 bases, and the junction held 6 bases outside the gene matches. The CDR3 loop is CSGGQGIPNEQFF. CDR3 sequence (DNA): TGCAGCGGGGGACAGGGGATTCCCAATGAGCAGTTCTTC.

This clone showed up just a few times. CDR3 sequence: CAWKGGSGSLNEQFF. CDR3 nucleotide sequence: TGTGCCTGGAAGGGAGGAAGCGGGAGTTTGAATGAGCAGTTCTTC. The chain joins TRBV30 to TRBJ2-1; 8 bases are shared with TRBD2. The CDR3 totals 15 residues. The trim removed 4 bases at V and 7 bases at J, leaving 12 bases unmatched. Per germline, CDR1 GTSNPN and CDR2 SVGIG (reference sequence).

This chain connects TRBV7-6 to TRBJ2-7, with D possibly TRBD2 on 5 matching bases. The CDR3 extends over 13 amino acids. Trimming cost V 4 bases and J 3 bases, with 10 bases left between them. From germline, CDR1 is SGHVS and CDR2 FNYEAQ. This chain's CDR3 is CASSSVGGYEQYF. Here the CDR3 DNA reads TGTGCCAGCAGCTCTGTCGGAGGCTACGAGCAGTACTTC. Full variable domain (missing parts from reference TRBV7-6 and TRBJ2-7): GAGVSQSPRYKVTKRGQDVALRCDPISGHVSLYWYRQALGQGPEFLTYFNYEAQQDKSGLPNDRFSAERPEGSISTLTIQRTEQRDSAMYRCASSSVGGYEQYFGPGTRLTVT.

The chain joins TRBV2 to TRBJ2-3; 14 bases agree with TRBD2. CDR1 SNHLY and CDR2 FYNNEI come from the germline V gene. The J segment lost 4 bases and the V segment lost 4 bases, leaving 7 bases of the junction unmatched. This CDR3 contains 17 residues. The CDR3 bases are TGTGCCAGCAGTGCCGGGACTAGCGGGAGAAACCCAGATACGCAGTATTTT. Translating it yields CASSAGTSGRNPDTQYF.

The chain couples TRBV19 to TRBJ2-1; 10 bases are shared with TRBD2. Germline V gene data show CDR1 as LNHDA and CDR2 as SQIVND (reference sequence). Trimming at V came to 7 bases and at J to 4 bases, leaving 7 bases not matched to a gene. The CDR3 consists of 15 residues. Here the CDR3 DNA reads TGTGCCAGTAAAGGGGCTAGCGGGAGTTACAATGAGCAGTTCTTC. This sequence encodes CASKGASGSYNEQFF.

The chain is built from TRBV30 and TRBJ1-2; D not certain. CDR1 and CDR2 (germline): GTSNPN, SVGIG (reference sequence). The CDR3 is made up of 13 amino acids. Trimming stripped 3 bases from V and 2 bases from J, with 10 bases between. CDR3 region: CAWRSERNYGYTF. The CDR3 DNA is TGTGCCTGGAGATCAGAGAGGAACTATGGCTACACCTTC.

V usage is TRBV2 and J usage is TRBJ1-2; D perhaps matches TRBD1 (5 bases). V was pared by 6 bases and J by 7 bases, with 12 bases between. The CDR3 totals 12 residues. Germline CDR1 SNHLY, CDR2 FYNNEI. The CDR3 is CASRASGGGYTF. The CDR3 region has the DNA TGTGCCAGCAGGGCCAGCGGGGGTGGCTACACCTTC.

V usage is TRBV19 and J usage is TRBJ1-5, with 7 bases aligning to TRBD1. The J segment lost 4 bases and the V segment lost 4 bases, leaving 4 bases of the junction unmatched. The germline CDR1 and CDR2 sequences are LNHDA and SQIVND (reference sequence). This CDR3 has 14 amino acids. CDR3 DNA: TGTGCCAGTAGTAAGGGACAGTCAAATCAGCCCCAGCATTTT. This codes for CASSKGQSNQPQHF.

The chain's CDR3 is CASSTTYTGELFF. CDR3 in DNA: TGTGCCAGTAGTACAACATACACCGGGGAGCTGTTTTTT. The rearrangement links TRBV19 to TRBJ2-2; D not certain. Germline V gene lookup returns CDR1 LNHDA and CDR2 SQIVND (reference sequence). V was cut by 4 bases and J by 3 bases, with 6 bases left in between. The CDR3 extends over 13 amino acids.

The chain links TRBV28 to TRBJ2-6; no firm D call. The germline V and J ends were trimmed by 3 bases and 0 bases, with 3 bases remaining between them. Germline assignment: CDR1 MDHEN and CDR2 SYDVKM. This CDR3 is built from 14 residues. The CDR3 protein is CASSFSSGANVLTF. The CDR3 bases are TGTGCCAGCAGTTTCAGCTCTGGGGCCAACGTCCTGACTTTC.

The chain links TRBV11-1 to TRBJ2-7; D unclear. V lost 1 base to trimming and J lost 3 bases, with 4 bases between them. Germline V gene data show CDR1 as SGHAT and CDR2 as FQDESV (reference sequence). The CDR3 covers 12 residues. As DNA, the CDR3 is TGTGCCAGCAGCTTAGTTCGCTACGAGCAGTACTTC. It encodes CASSLVRYEQYF.

The chain links TRBV28 to TRBJ1-5; D is unresolved. The ends were cut back, 4 bases at V and 2 bases at J, with 15 bases in the middle. The CDR3 is made up of 16 amino acids. Germline V CDR1 and CDR2: MDHEN, SYDVKM. CDR3: CASSSGSARGNQPQHF. CDR3 DNA: TGTGCCAGCAGTTCCGGCTCAGCACGGGGCAATCAGCCCCAGCATTTT.